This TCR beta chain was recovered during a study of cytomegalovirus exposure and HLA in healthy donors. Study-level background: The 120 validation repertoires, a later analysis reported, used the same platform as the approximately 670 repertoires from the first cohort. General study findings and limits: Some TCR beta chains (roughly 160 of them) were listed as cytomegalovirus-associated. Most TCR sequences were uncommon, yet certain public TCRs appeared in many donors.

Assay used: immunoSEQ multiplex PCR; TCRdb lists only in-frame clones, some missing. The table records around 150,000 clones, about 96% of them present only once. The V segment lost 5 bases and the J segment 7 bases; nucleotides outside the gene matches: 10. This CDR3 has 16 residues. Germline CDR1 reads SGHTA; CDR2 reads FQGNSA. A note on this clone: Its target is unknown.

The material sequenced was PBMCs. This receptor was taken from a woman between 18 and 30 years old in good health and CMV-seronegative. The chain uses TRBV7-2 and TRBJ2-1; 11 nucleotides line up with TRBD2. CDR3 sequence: CASSRVAGGRQNEQFF. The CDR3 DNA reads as TGTGCCAGCAGCCGAGTAGCGGGGGGGCGACAAAATGAGCAGTTCTTC.